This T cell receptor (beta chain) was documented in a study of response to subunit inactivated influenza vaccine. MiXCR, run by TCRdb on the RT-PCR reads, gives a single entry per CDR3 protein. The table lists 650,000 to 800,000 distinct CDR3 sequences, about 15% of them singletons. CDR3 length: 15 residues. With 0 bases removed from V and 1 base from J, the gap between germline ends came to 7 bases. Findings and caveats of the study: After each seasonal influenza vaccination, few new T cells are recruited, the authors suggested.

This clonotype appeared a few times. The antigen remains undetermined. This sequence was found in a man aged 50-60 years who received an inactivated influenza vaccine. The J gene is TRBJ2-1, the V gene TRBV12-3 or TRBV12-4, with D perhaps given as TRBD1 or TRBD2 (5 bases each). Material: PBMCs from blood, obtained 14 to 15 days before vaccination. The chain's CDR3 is CASSLARESYNEQFF. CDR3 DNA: TGTGCCAGCAGTTTAGCCAGGGAGTCCTACAATGAGCAGTTCTTC.